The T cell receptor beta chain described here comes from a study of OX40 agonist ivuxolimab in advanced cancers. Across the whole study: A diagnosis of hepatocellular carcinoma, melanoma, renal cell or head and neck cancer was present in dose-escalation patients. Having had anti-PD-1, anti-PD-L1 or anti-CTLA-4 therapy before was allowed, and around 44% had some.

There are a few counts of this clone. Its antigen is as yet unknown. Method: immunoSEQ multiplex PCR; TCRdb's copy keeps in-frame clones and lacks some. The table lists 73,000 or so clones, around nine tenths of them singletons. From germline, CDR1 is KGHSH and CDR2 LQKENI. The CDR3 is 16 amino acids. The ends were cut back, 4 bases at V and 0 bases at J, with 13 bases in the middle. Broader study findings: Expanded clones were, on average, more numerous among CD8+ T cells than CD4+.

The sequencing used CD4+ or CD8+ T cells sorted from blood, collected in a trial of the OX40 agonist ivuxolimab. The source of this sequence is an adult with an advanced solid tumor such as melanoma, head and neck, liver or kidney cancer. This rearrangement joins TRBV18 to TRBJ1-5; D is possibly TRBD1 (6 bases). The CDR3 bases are TGTGCCAGCTCACTCACACCACAGGGTAGCAATCAGCCCCAGCATTTT. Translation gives CASSLTPQGSNQPQHF. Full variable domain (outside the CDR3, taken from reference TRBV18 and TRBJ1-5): NAGVMQNPRHLVRRRGQEARLRCSPMKGHSHVYWYRQLPEEGLKFMVYLQKENIIDESGMPKERFSAEFPKEGPSILRIQQVVRGDSAAYFCASSLTPQGSNQPQHFGDGTRLSIL.